These T cell receptor beta chains were read from a single sample in a study of response to subunit inactivated influenza vaccine. TCRdb reprocessed the RT-PCR reads via MiXCR and lists one record per CDR3 protein. The profile shows about 500,000 distinct CDR3 sequences, 16% of them singletons. The sample consisted of CD4+ T cells sorted from PBMCs, taken approximately 25 months after vaccination. These receptors were obtained from a man in his fifties or sixties who received an inactivated influenza vaccine. CDR3s include the opening cysteine and the closing phenylalanine or tryptophan. A D gene is named only where the DNA matches it firmly. Clone size is given for some rows only: seen once, a few or many times, or a class if the clone is expanded.

v_call	d_call	j_call	clone_size	cdr3_length	cdr3_nt	cdr3_aa
TRBV7-6	-	TRBJ2-5	-	14	TGTGCCAGCAGCTACACCGGGGGACAAGAGACCCAGTACTTC	CASSYTGGQETQYF
TRBV24-1	-	TRBJ2-1	-	14	TGTGCCACCAGTGATCACGGGGTGAAAAATGAGCAGTTCTTC	CATSDHGVKNEQFF
TRBV3-1	-	TRBJ2-2	few	16	TGTGCCAGCAGCCAAGAGACTCACGCGAACACCGGGGAGCTGTTTTTT	CASSQETHANTGELFF
TRBV5-1	TRBD1	TRBJ2-7	few	13	TGCGCCAGCAGCACGACAGGGAACTACGAGCAGTACTTC	CASSTTGNYEQYF
TRBV2	-	TRBJ2-2	-	14	TGTGCCAGCATGTCAGGGTCGGGTACCGGGGAGCTGTTTTTT	CASMSGSGTGELFF
TRBV6-1	TRBD1	TRBJ2-2	few	15	TGTGCCAGCGGTGTCGACAGGGTGGTATCCGGGGAGCTGTTTTTT	CASGVDRVVSGELFF
TRBV20-1	-	TRBJ1-2	-	14	TGCAGTGCCACCCGGGGGCGAGCATCCTATGGCTACACCTTC	CSATRGRASYGYTF
TRBV7-9	-	TRBJ1-4	few	13	TGTGCCAGCAGCCCGAGTTTAGGGGAAAAACTGTTTTTT	CASSPSLGEKLFF
TRBV12-3/TRBV12-4	-	TRBJ1-5	few	15	TGTGCCAGCAGTTCAGGCACGCGTTTTAATCAGCCCCAGCATTTT	CASSSGTRFNQPQHF
TRBV12-3/TRBV12-4	-	TRBJ2-2	-	15	TGTGCCAGCAGTTTAGCCCAGGTGAACACCGGGGAGCTGTTTTTT	CASSLAQVNTGELFF
TRBV5-1	TRBD2	TRBJ2-3	few	17	TGCGCCAGCAGCTCGGACCCCGGGGGGTCAGGCACAGATACGCAGTATTTT	CASSSDPGGSGTDTQYF
TRBV7-9	TRBD1	TRBJ2-7	-	16	TGTGCCAGCAGCTCAGGTCCGGGACAGGGGCCCTACGAGCAGTACTTC	CASSSGPGQGPYEQYF
TRBV29-1	-	TRBJ2-1	-	11	TGCAGCGTTGCGAGGGGGGACGAGCAGTTCTTC	CSVARGDEQFF
TRBV20-1	TRBD1	TRBJ1-1	-	13	TGCAGTGCTAGGGGACAGTTGAACACTGAAGCTTTCTTT	CSARGQLNTEAFF
TRBV5-1	TRBD1	TRBJ2-6	many	20	TGCGCCAGCAGCTCCCGGGACAGGGGGCGAGGAAGAACTGGGGCCAACGTCCTGACTTTC	CASSSRDRGRGRTGANVLTF
TRBV10-2	TRBD1	TRBJ1-1	-	17	TGCGCCAGCGGGGAGCCCAGGACAGGTCCCGGGAACACTGAAGCTTTCTTT	CASGEPRTGPGNTEAFF
TRBV4-2	-	TRBJ2-5	few	15	TGTGCCAGCAGCCAAGGGGGGCTAGCTGATGAGACCCAGTACTTC	CASSQGGLADETQYF
TRBV20-1	TRBD2	TRBJ2-7	-	14	TGCAGTGCTCCCCTGCGGGGGAGCTCCTACGAGCAGTACTTC	CSAPLRGSSYEQYF
TRBV6-1	TRBD2	TRBJ2-2	-	17	TGTGCCAGCAGCCGGTCCCGAAGCGGGGGGGTTGCCGGGGAGCTGTTTTTT	CASSRSRSGGVAGELFF
TRBV18	-	TRBJ1-2	-	12	TGTGCCAGCTCACACCCGGGACATAGCTACACCTTC	CASSHPGHSYTF
TRBV24-1	-	TRBJ1-3	few	14	TGTGCCACCAGTGACGGGGCGAGAGGAAACACCATATATTTT	CATSDGARGNTIYF
TRBV19	-	TRBJ2-1	-	13	TGTGCCAGTAGTTGGACTCTAGGCAATGAGCAGTTCTTC	CASSWTLGNEQFF
TRBV7-6	-	TRBJ2-7	few	12	TGTGCCAGCAGCCCAGAGAGTGGCGAGCAGTACTTC	CASSPESGEQYF
TRBV7-2	TRBD1	TRBJ2-1	-	16	TGTGCCAGCAGCTTAGACAGGGGCGGCAACCACAATGAGCAGTTCTTC	CASSLDRGGNHNEQFF
TRBV10-3	-	TRBJ2-7	-	13	TGTGCCATCAGCACTGGTACCCGCTACGAGCAGTACTTC	CAISTGTRYEQYF
TRBV5-5	TRBD2	TRBJ2-1	-	14	TGTGCCAGCAGCCGCCGCCTAGCGGACAATGAGCAGTTCTTC	CASSRRLADNEQFF
TRBV6-5	TRBD2	TRBJ2-3	many	16	TGTGCCAGCAGTTACACCTCTAGCGGGACGGGAGATACGCAGTATTTT	CASSYTSSGTGDTQYF
TRBV24-1	-	TRBJ1-5	-	14	TGTGCCACCAGTGACGAGCAAGGCAATCAGCCCCAGCATTTT	CATSDEQGNQPQHF
TRBV5-5	-	TRBJ2-1	many	15	TGTGCCAGCAGCTTAGCGCAGGGCGTCTACAATGAGCAGTTCTTC	CASSLAQGVYNEQFF
TRBV5-1	-	TRBJ2-3	-	15	TGCGCCAGCAGCGGCGGGACAGCTCGCACAGATACGCAGTATTTT	CASSGGTARTDTQYF
TRBV29-1	-	TRBJ1-1	-	13	TGCAGCGTTGGGGTCTTAGGGGCTGGTGAAGCTTTCTTT	CSVGVLGAGEAFF
TRBV28	-	TRBJ2-3	-	13	TGTGCCAGCAGTTCCCACGGGACAGATACGCAGTATTTT	CASSSHGTDTQYF
TRBV4-2	-	TRBJ1-1	-	14	TGTGCCAGCAGCCCATACATTAGGGATACTGAAGCTTTCTTT	CASSPYIRDTEAFF
TRBV20-1	-	TRBJ1-1	few	12	TGCAGTGCTAACCCAGGGACGACTGAAGCTTTCTTT	CSANPGTTEAFF
TRBV6-1	-	TRBJ1-4	-	15	TGTGCCAGCGCCGTTAGGGGTTTCACTAATGAAAAACTGTTTTTT	CASAVRGFTNEKLFF
TRBV7-2	-	TRBJ2-5	few	15	TGTGCCAGCAGCGAGAGGCCGGGACGGCAAGAGACCCAGTACTTC	CASSERPGRQETQYF
TRBV29-1	TRBD1	TRBJ1-2	few	13	TGCAGCGTCCTGGGACAGTCTTTCTATGGCTACACCTTC	CSVLGQSFYGYTF
TRBV20-1	TRBD2	TRBJ2-7	-	12	TGCAGCGGAGGGACTAGCGGGGACGAGCAGTACTTC	CSGGTSGDEQYF
TRBV19	-	TRBJ1-5	-	16	TGTGCCAGTAGTAGCCGGTCAGGGTATAGCAATCAGCCCCAGCATTTT	CASSSRSGYSNQPQHF
TRBV30	-	TRBJ1-2	-	14	TGTGCCTGGAGTGTACGGGGGGAGGTCTATGGCTACACCTTC	CAWSVRGEVYGYTF
TRBV24-1	-	TRBJ2-2	few	17	TGTGCCACCAGTGATTCCCCTGGCATGGGGAACACCGGGGAGCTGTTTTTT	CATSDSPGMGNTGELFF
TRBV20-1	-	TRBJ1-2	few	14	TGCAGTGCCACTGGGGGGCACGTGGGCTATGGCTACACCTTC	CSATGGHVGYGYTF
TRBV12-3/TRBV12-4	-	TRBJ2-1	many	14	TGTGCCAGCAGTAGAGTTAGCGGATACAATGAGCAGTTCTTC	CASSRVSGYNEQFF
TRBV5-1	TRBD2	TRBJ2-5	-	17	TGCGCCAGCAGCGCACCACCCGGGACTAGACGAGGAGAGACCCAGTACTTC	CASSAPPGTRRGETQYF
TRBV11-1	TRBD1	TRBJ2-7	-	16	TGTGCCAGCAGCGTCCCGGGACAGGGTTCAGGACAGGAGCAGTACTTC	CASSVPGQGSGQEQYF
TRBV9	-	TRBJ2-3	few	13	TGTGCCAGCAGCGTAGCCGGGTCGAGCTGGCCGTATTTT	CASSVAGSSWPYF
TRBV24-1	-	TRBJ2-5	many	13	TGTGCCACCAGTGATCCCAACAGAGAGACCCAGTACTTC	CATSDPNRETQYF
TRBV29-1	-	TRBJ1-1	many	15	TGCAGCGTTGAAGATCCAGGGCAGGGGAACACTGAAGCTTTCTTT	CSVEDPGQGNTEAFF
TRBV12-3/TRBV12-4	TRBD1	TRBJ1-1	-	14	TGTGCCAGCAGTATCGCGGACAGGGCTTCGGAAGCTTTCTTT	CASSIADRASEAFF
TRBV29-1	TRBD1	TRBJ1-2	-	12	TGCAGTTACCTCGGACAGGGTAATGGCTACACCTTC	CSYLGQGNGYTF
TRBV20-1	-	TRBJ1-5	few	16	TGCAGTGCTAACCAAGAAGGGGACTATAGCAATCAGCCCCAGCATTTT	CSANQEGDYSNQPQHF